The 16 T cell receptor beta chains in this list originate from one sample, sequenced in a study of T cell responses to AZD1222 COVID-19 vaccine. Method: immunoSEQ multiplex PCR; TCRdb's copy keeps in-frame clones and lacks some. Of about 180,000 clones in the sample, 70% to 90% were seen once. The specimen comprised peripheral blood, sampled on day 0 of AZD1222 vaccination. The receptors come from an adult in good health.

This rearrangement joins TRBV14 to TRBJ2-7, with TRBD1 identical over 7 bases. Germline V gene data show CDR1 as SGHDN and CDR2 as FVKESK. There are 16 residues in the CDR3. V was clipped by 1 base and J by 2 bases; unmatched bases: 8. The CDR3: CASSQATPQGAYEQYF. In DNA form, the CDR3 reads TGTGCCAGCAGCCAAGCAACGCCCCAGGGGGCCTACGAGCAGTACTTC.

This clone was counted only a few times. The rearrangement links TRBV7-8 to TRBJ1-1, with 7 positions matching TRBD1. The CDR3 has 14 residues. After removal of 1 base from V and 8 bases from J, the junction contained 7 bases not matched to a gene. Germline CDR1 reads SGHVS; CDR2 reads FQNEAQ. The CDR3 sequence is CASSLGSVRGEAFF. CDR3 bases: TGTGCCAGCAGCTTAGGCAGCGTCAGGGGGGAAGCTTTCTTT.

This chain uses TRBV27 with TRBJ1-5; the D gene is possibly TRBD1 (6 bases). The CDR3 runs to 15 residues. V was shortened by 6 bases and J by 2 bases, with 14 bases between the two germline ends. Germline V gives CDR1 MNHEY, CDR2 SMNVEV (reference sequence). CDR3 sequence (DNA): TGTGCCAGCAGGAAACAGGGAGACGGCAATCAGCCCCAGCATTTT. It translates to CASRKQGDGNQPQHF.

In the case of this clone: Other nucleotide sequences in the sample specify the same CDR3. V usage is TRBV9 and J usage is TRBJ1-1; 7 positions agree with TRBD1. The CDR3 spans 15 residues. CDR1 and CDR2 from the germline V gene are SGDLS and YYNGEE. Germline trimming cut 0 bases from V and 1 base from J; bases unmatched to any gene: 3. CDR3 residues: CASSVETGKNTEAFF. The CDR3 DNA sequence: TGTGCCAGCAGCGTAGAGACAGGGAAGAACACTGAAGCTTTCTTT.

The J gene is TRBJ1-4, the V gene TRBV29-1, with D unclear. CDR3 length: 13 residues. Looked up from germline, CDR1 is SQVTM and CDR2 is ANQGSEA. V dropped 4 bases and J dropped 7 bases, with 13 bases sitting between them. CDR3 bases: TGCAGCGTTGTTGAGGACGTTAGTGAAAAACTGTTTTTT. Translated, it gives CSVVEDVSEKLFF.

This clone was picked up a small number of times. The rearrangement joins TRBV2 to TRBJ1-2; TRBD1 matches 10 bases. Germline values: CDR1 SNHLY, CDR2 FYNNEI. The CDR3 sequence is 14 residues long. The V segment lost 7 bases and the J segment 6 bases; nucleotides outside the gene matches: 8. The CDR3 spells CASTADRGADGYTF. The CDR3 nucleotides are TGTGCCAGCACCGCGGACAGGGGGGCGGATGGCTACACCTTC. Full variable domain (missing parts from reference TRBV2 and TRBJ1-2): EPEVTQTPSHQVTQMGQEVILRCVPISNHLYFYWYRQILGQKVEFLVSFYNNEISEKSEIFDDQFSVERPDGSNFTLKIRSTKLEDSAMYFCASTADRGADGYTFGSGTRLTVV.

The chain has TRBV7-6 and TRBJ2-2; TRBD1 matches 8 bases. The CDR3 is 14 residues long. V lost 10 bases, J lost 6 bases, and 10 bases stayed unmatched. Germline V gene lookup returns CDR1 SGHVS and CDR2 FNYEAQ. The CDR3 is CAITAGQAAGELFF. CDR3 in DNA: TGTGCCATCACCGCGGGACAGGCCGCCGGGGAGCTGTTTTTT. Supplemented by reference TRBV7-6 and TRBJ2-2, the full variable domain reads GAGVSQSPRYKVTKRGQDVALRCDPISGHVSLYWYRQALGQGPEFLTYFNYEAQQDKSGLPNDRFSAERPEGSISTLTIQRTEQRDSAMYRCAITAGQAAGELFFGEGSRLTVL.

This clone was recorded only once. The chain links TRBV28 to TRBJ1-2, with a possible D match to TRBD1 (5 bases). V was pared by 8 bases and J by 4 bases, with 14 bases between. The CDR3 is 13 amino acids. Germline V gene sequence: CDR1 MDHEN, CDR2 SYDVKM. The CDR3 protein is CASCRGPIYGYTF. The CDR3 bases are TGTGCCAGCTGCCGGGGCCCTATCTATGGCTACACCTTC.

Regarding this clone: The sample has other DNA sequences that encode this CDR3 too. The chain carries TRBV9 and TRBJ1-5; 9 nucleotides align to TRBD1. The length of the CDR3 is 15 residues. The germline V gene has CDR1 SGDLS and CDR2 YYNGEE. Losses at the gene ends were 3 bases for V and 1 base for J; bases not matched to a gene: 2. The CDR3 region has the DNA TGTGCCAGCAGCGCCGGGACAGGGAGCAATCAGCCCCAGCATTTT. Its translation: CASSAGTGSNQPQHF. The whole variable domain, remainder taken from reference TRBV9 and TRBJ1-5, is DSGVTQTPKHLITATGQRVTLRCSPRSGDLSVYWYQQSLDQGLQFLIQYYNGEERAKGNILERFSAQQFPDLHSELNLSSLELGDSALYFCASSAGTGSNQPQHFGDGTRLSIL.

This chain joins TRBV10-3 and TRBJ2-5; 11 bases map to TRBD1. Looked up from germline, CDR1 is ENHRY and CDR2 is SYGVKD. Trimming at V came to 5 bases and at J to 1 base, leaving 6 bases not matched to a gene. This CDR3 has 16 amino acids. The DNA for the CDR3 is TGTGCCATCAGTCCCGGGACAGGGGGTCCCCAAGAGACCCAGTACTTC. The encoded protein is CAISPGTGGPQETQYF.

The V and J genes are TRBV23-1 and TRBJ2-3; D ambiguous. TRBV23-1 is sorted into the ORF group, with uncertain function. V lost 6 bases and J lost 4, with 14 bases in between. The CDR3 extends over 14 amino acids. Here the CDR3 DNA reads TGCGCCAGCAGCCCACATCAACCTGCAGATACGCAGTATTTT. It codes for CASSPHQPADTQYF.

The chain carries TRBV5-1 and TRBJ1-2; D may be TRBD1 (5 bases). The ends were cut back, 0 bases at V and 4 bases at J, with 10 bases in the middle. Germline assignment: CDR1 SGHRS and CDR2 YFSETQ. This CDR3 is 14 amino acids long. CDR3 sequence: CASSLGQHSYGYTF. The CDR3 DNA is TGCGCCAGCAGCTTGGGACAGCACAGCTATGGCTACACCTTC. The full variable domain, completed using reference TRBV5-1 and TRBJ1-2, is KAGVTQTPRYLIKTRGQQVTLSCSPISGHRSVSWYQQTPGQGLQFLFEYFSETQRNKGNFPGRFSGRQFSNSRSEMNVSTLELGDSALYLCASSLGQHSYGYTFGSGTRLTVV.

The chain links TRBV19 to TRBJ2-7; 7 nucleotides agree with TRBD2. V trimming: 0 bases; J trimming: 3 bases; junction bases outside the gene matches: 2. This CDR3 contains 14 residues. Looked up from germline, CDR1 is LNHDA and CDR2 is SQIVND (reference sequence). The chain's CDR3 is CASSIDPSGYEQYF. The CDR3 nucleotides read TGTGCCAGTAGTATAGACCCTAGCGGCTACGAGCAGTACTTC.

This clone was recorded only once. Additional DNA sequences in this sample encode the identical CDR3. The V call is TRBV6-5, the J call TRBJ2-3; 9 nucleotides agree with TRBD2. The ends lost 0 bases at V and 1 base at J; junction bases unmatched: 2. This CDR3 spans 16 amino acids. CDR1 is MNHEY, CDR2 SVGAGI, per germline. DNA for the CDR3: TGTGCCAGCAGTTACTCGATAGCGGGAGGCACAGATACGCAGTATTTT. It yields the protein CASSYSIAGGTDTQYF.

The genes are TRBV28 and TRBJ1-1; 8 nucleotides line up with TRBD1. This CDR3 spans 17 amino acids. CDR1 is MDHEN and CDR2 is SYDVKM in the germline V gene. Trimming took 3 bases from V and 4 from J; bases not matched to a gene: 13. CDR3 bases: TGTGCCAGCAGTTTGCGGGTGTCAGGGGGCATCGGCACTGAAGCTTTCTTT. This codes for CASSLRVSGGIGTEAFF.

This clone was observed a handful of times. This chain joins TRBV19 and TRBJ2-1; the match to TRBD2 covers 7 bases. Germline CDR1 LNHDA, CDR2 SQIVND (reference sequence). The J segment lost 7 bases and the V segment lost 7 bases, leaving 16 bases of the junction unmatched. CDR3 length: 16 residues. CDR3 residues: CASTQLGASGLNEQFF. For the CDR3, the DNA is TGTGCCAGTACCCAACTTGGGGCTAGCGGTCTTAATGAGCAGTTCTTC.